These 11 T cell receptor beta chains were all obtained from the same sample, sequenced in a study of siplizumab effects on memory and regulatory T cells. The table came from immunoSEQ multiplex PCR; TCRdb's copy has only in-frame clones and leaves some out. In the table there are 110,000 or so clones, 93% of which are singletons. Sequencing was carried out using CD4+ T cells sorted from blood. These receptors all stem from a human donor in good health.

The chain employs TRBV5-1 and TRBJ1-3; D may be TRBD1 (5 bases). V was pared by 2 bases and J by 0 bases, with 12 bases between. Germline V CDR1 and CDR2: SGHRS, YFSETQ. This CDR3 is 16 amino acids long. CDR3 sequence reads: CASSLDGAHSGNTIYF. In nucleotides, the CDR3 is TGCGCCAGCAGCTTAGATGGGGCCCACTCTGGAAACACCATATATTTT.

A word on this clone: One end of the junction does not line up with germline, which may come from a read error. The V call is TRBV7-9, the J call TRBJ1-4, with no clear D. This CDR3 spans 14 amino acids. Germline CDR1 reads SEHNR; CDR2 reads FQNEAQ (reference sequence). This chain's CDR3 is CASSLELWGEKLFF. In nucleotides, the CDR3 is TGTGCCAGCAGTTTAGAACTGTGGGGTGAAAAACTGTTTTTT.

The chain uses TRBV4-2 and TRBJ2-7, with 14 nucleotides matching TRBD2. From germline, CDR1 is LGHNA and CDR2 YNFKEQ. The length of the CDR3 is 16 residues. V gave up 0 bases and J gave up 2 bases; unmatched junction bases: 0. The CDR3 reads CASSQETSGRAYEQYF. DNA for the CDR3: TGTGCCAGCAGCCAAGAGACTAGCGGGAGGGCCTACGAGCAGTACTTC.

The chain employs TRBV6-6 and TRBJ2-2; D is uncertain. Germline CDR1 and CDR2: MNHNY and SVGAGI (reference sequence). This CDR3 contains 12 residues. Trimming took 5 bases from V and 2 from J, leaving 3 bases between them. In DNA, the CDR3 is TGTGCCAGCAGTGATAACACCGGGGAGCTGTTTTTT. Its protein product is CASSDNTGELFF.

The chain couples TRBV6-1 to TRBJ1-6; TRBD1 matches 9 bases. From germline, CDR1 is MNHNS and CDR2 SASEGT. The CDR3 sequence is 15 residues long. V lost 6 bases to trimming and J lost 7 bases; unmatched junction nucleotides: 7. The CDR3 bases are TGTGCCAGCAGGGCACAGGGGGCCCGGAATTCACCCCTCCACTTT. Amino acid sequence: CASRAQGARNSPLHF.

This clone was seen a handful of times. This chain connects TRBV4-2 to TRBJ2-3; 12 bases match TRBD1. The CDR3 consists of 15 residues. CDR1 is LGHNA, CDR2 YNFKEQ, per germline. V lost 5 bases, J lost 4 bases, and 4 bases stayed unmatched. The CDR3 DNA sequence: TGTGCCAGCAGCGTCGGGACAGGGGGCGCAGATACGCAGTATTTT. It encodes CASSVGTGGADTQYF.

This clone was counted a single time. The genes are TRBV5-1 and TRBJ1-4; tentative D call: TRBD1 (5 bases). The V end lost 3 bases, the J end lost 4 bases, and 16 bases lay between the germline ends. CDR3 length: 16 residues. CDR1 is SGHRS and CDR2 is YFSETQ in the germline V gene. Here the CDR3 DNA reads TGCGCCAGCAGCTCGAATCCGGGGAGGGGTAATGAAAAACTGTTTTTT. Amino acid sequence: CASSSNPGRGNEKLFF.

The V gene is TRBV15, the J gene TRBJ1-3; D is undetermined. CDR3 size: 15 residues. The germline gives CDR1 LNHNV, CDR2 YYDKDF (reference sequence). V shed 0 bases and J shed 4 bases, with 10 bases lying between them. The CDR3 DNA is TGTGCCACCAGCAGAGATCGAGCTGCAGGAAACACCATATATTTT. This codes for CATSRDRAAGNTIYF.

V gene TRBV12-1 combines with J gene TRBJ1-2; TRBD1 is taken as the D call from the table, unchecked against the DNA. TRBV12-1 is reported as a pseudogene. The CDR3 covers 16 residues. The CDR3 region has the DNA TGTGCCAGCAGCTTTGCGCTGGGACAGGGGGGCTATGGCTACACCTTC. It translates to CASSFALGQGGYGYTF.

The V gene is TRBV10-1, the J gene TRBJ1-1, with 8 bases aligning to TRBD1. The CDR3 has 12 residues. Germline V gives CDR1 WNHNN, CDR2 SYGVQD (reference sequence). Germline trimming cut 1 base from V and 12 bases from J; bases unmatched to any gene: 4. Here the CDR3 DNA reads TGCGCCAGCAGTGAGTTCGGGACAGGACCTTTCTTT. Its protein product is CASSEFGTGPFF.

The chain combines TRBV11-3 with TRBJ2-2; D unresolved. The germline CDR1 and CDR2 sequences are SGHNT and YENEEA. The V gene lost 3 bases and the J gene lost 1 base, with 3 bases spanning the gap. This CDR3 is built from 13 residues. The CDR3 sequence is CASSFLNTGELFF. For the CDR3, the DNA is TGTGCCAGCAGCTTCCTGAACACCGGGGAGCTGTTTTTT. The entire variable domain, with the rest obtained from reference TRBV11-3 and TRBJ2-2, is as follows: EAGVVQSPRYKIIEKKQPVAFWCNPISGHNTLYWYLQNLGQGPELLIRYENEEAVDDSQLPKDRFSAERLKGVDSTLKIQPAELGDSAVYLCASSFLNTGELFFGEGSRLTVL.